Following are 28 T cell receptor beta chains from one sample sequenced in a study of blood T cells in healthy people across ages. For the second PCR, which ran for about 6 to 11 cycles, a sample-barcoded 5' primer and a J-beta primer mix were used. In TCRdb, the 5' RACE reads were re-called with MiXCR into one record per CDR3 protein. The table includes 1.8 million or so distinct CDR3 sequences, about two fifths detected once. Sequencing was carried out using blood. The receptors shown here come from a human donor in good health.

Remarks on this clonotype: One end of the junction fails to match germline, which may point to a read error. This sequence joins TRBV7-9 and TRBJ2-7, with D perhaps TRBD1 (6 bases). There are 14 residues in the CDR3. Germline V gene data show CDR1 as SEHNR and CDR2 as FQNEAQ (reference sequence). CDR3 region: CASSSDRRPYEQDF. CDR3 sequence (DNA): TGTGCCAGCAGCTCAGACAGGCGCCCCTACGAGCAGGACTTC.

The chain recombines TRBV12-3 or TRBV12-4 with TRBJ2-7; 8 bases match TRBD2. The J call may not be correct, given that the DNA end is closer to TRBJ2-5. CDR3 length: 14 amino acids. CDR3 region: CASRPGGARETQYF. The CDR3 region has the DNA TGTGCCAGCAGACCCGGGGGGGCCAGGGAGACCCAGTACTTC.

The sample holds a few counts of this clonotype. At one of its ends the junction is not consistent with the germline gene, which may arise from a read error. The chain joins TRBV7-2 to TRBJ1-6; no clear D. Germline CDR1 is SGHTA and CDR2 is FQGNSA. This CDR3 has 12 amino acids. CDR3 sequence reads: CASGFDYSPLHF. CDR3 coding DNA: TGTGCCAGCGGCTTCGACTATTCACCCCTCCACTTT.

Only a few counts were recorded for this clonotype. The CDR3 spells CASSPLPDSYEQYF. The DNA of the CDR3 is TGCGCCAGCAGCCCGCTGCCGGACTCCTACGAGCAGTACTTC. The gene calls are TRBV5-1 and TRBJ2-7; unclear D gene. CDR3 size: 14 residues. The V end lost 4 bases, the J end lost 0 bases, and 11 bases lay between the germline ends. CDR1 is SGHRS and CDR2 is YFSETQ in the germline V gene.

This clonotype was seen many times. The rearrangement joins TRBV12-3 or TRBV12-4 to TRBJ2-1; 11 bases line up with TRBD2. This CDR3 is 14 amino acids long. Germline trimming cut 4 bases from V and 9 bases from J; bases unmatched to any gene: 5. The CDR3 DNA reads as TGTGCCAGCAGTTCGGGACTAGCGGTAGGTGAGCAGTTCTTC. Translated, it gives CASSSGLAVGEQFF.

The chain combines TRBV28 with TRBJ2-4; D not resolved. CDR1 is MDHEN and CDR2 is SYDVKM in the germline V gene. V lost 6 bases to trimming and J lost 6 bases, with 15 bases between them. The CDR3 extends over 14 amino acids. CDR3 in amino acids: CASRPRVPLNIQYF. The CDR3 nucleotides are TGTGCCAGCAGACCAAGGGTGCCCCTAAACATTCAGTACTTC. Full variable domain (rest looked up from reference TRBV28 and TRBJ2-4): DVKVTQSSRYLVKRTGEKVFLECVQDMDHENMFWYRQDPGLGLRLIYFSYDVKMKEKGDIPEGYSVSREKKERFSLILESASTNQTSMYLCASRPRVPLNIQYFGAGTRLSVL.

J is TRBJ2-5 and V is TRBV9, with D maybe TRBD2 (5 bases). Trimming took off 0 bases at V and 4 bases at J, with 13 bases between the two ends. The CDR3 loop spans 15 amino acids. Germline V gives CDR1 SGDLS, CDR2 YYNGEE. The CDR3 spells CASSVEPAEVETQYF. CDR3 DNA sequence: TGTGCCAGCAGCGTAGAACCAGCGGAGGTAGAGACCCAGTACTTC.

This clonotype appeared a few times. The rearrangement uses TRBV10-3 and TRBJ2-5; D is possibly TRBD1 (5 bases). CDR1 is ENHRY, CDR2 SYGVKD, per germline. V was pared by 0 bases and J by 5 bases, with 13 bases between. The CDR3 consists of 15 residues. The CDR3 nucleotides are TGTGCCATCAGTGAGTCGTGGACAAAGAGTGAGACCCAGTACTTC. Residues: CAISESWTKSETQYF.

The chain employs TRBV20-1 and TRBJ2-7; D unclear. V gave up 5 bases and J gave up 10 bases, with 21 bases separating them. The length of the CDR3 is 13 residues. Germline V gene data show CDR1 as DFQATT and CDR2 as SNEGSKA (reference sequence). CDR3 amino acids: CSAFRTGVRAQYF. As DNA, the CDR3 is TGCAGTGCTTTTCGGACGGGTGTTAGGGCCCAGTACTTC.

As regards this clonotype: A much larger clone lies a single base off, so this may be a read error. The chain joins TRBV4-3 to TRBJ2-6; TRBD1 or TRBD2 may be the D gene (5 bases each). There are 16 residues in the CDR3. The germline gives CDR1 LGHNA, CDR2 YSLEER. For the CDR3, the DNA is TGCGCCAGCAGCCAAGCACGGGGCTCTGGGGCCAACGTCCGGACTTTC. It yields the protein CASSQARGSGANVRTF.

This clonotype was seen only a few times. This chain uses TRBV7-7 with TRBJ2-1; no clear D gene. The germline V gene encodes CDR1 SSHAT and CDR2 FNYEAQ (reference sequence). This CDR3 region has 15 residues. Here the CDR3 reads CASLFGSTPYNEQFF. The CDR3, as DNA: TGTGCTAGTCTTTTCGGTTCAACACCATACAATGAGCAGTTCTTC.

This chain uses TRBV7-2 with TRBJ2-7; perhaps TRBD1 as D (5 bases). Trimming removed 1 base at V and 2 bases at J, with 12 bases between. This CDR3 spans 15 amino acids. The V gene's germline CDR1 is SGHTA and CDR2 FQGNSA. CDR3 region: CASSLVPQGTYEQYF. Here the CDR3 DNA reads TGTGCCAGCAGCTTAGTCCCCCAGGGAACCTACGAGCAGTACTTC. The full variable domain, in which reference TRBV7-2 and TRBJ2-7 provide the parts outside the CDR3, is GAGVSQSPSNKVTEKGKDVELRCDPISGHTALYWYRQSLGQGLEFLIYFQGNSAPDKSGLPSDRFSAERTGGSVSTLTIQRTQQEDSAVYLCASSLVPQGTYEQYFGPGTRLTVT.

J is TRBJ2-3 and V is TRBV24-1, with unresolved D. Germline loops: CDR1 KGHDR, CDR2 SFDVKD. The CDR3 loop spans 13 amino acids. Trimming shortened V by 0 bases and J by 4 bases, and 4 bases separated the two germline ends. Here the CDR3 reads CATSDLTADTQYF. CDR3 DNA: TGTGCCACCAGTGATTTGACGGCAGATACGCAGTATTTT.

This clonotype occurred once. CDR3 bases: TGTGCCAGCAGTGAATCTTTTGGTGGGCTCGCCTATGGCTACACCTTC. Encoded protein: CASSESFGGLAYGYTF. This chain joins TRBV25-1 and TRBJ1-2; D is uncertain. The CDR3 is made up of 16 amino acids. Germline CDR1 and CDR2: MGHDK and SYGVNS. Trimming took off 1 base at V and 4 bases at J, with 16 bases between the two ends.

This clonotype was seen more than once but under ten times. The chain links TRBV20-1 to TRBJ2-1; 10 nucleotides match TRBD2. J gave up 9 bases and V 2 bases, and 7 bases lay outside the gene matches. Germline V gene lookup returns CDR1 DFQATT and CDR2 SNEGSKA (reference sequence). The CDR3 has 14 amino acids. The CDR3 sequence: CSARLAGGRGEQFF. The CDR3 region has the DNA TGCAGTGCTAGATTAGCGGGGGGACGGGGTGAGCAGTTCTTC.

The V gene is TRBV20-1, the J gene TRBJ2-3; 7 bases are shared with TRBD1. The CDR3 is made up of 16 amino acids. Germline CDR1 DFQATT, CDR2 SNEGSKA (reference sequence). V gave up 4 bases and J gave up 6 bases; unmatched junction bases: 16. CDR3 residues: CSATDREYLMADTQYF. The CDR3 coding sequence is TGCAGTGCTACCGACAGGGAATACCTTATGGCGGATACGCAGTATTTT.

This chain links TRBV12-3 or TRBV12-4 with TRBJ2-5, with TRBD1 identical over 9 bases. V lost 4 bases and J lost 2; bases outside the gene matches: 8. This CDR3 has 16 amino acids. This CDR3 is CASSYTGGAGQETQYF. CDR3 DNA sequence: TGTGCCAGCAGTTATACAGGGGGCGCGGGGCAAGAGACCCAGTACTTC.

V gene TRBV29-1 combines with J gene TRBJ1-2; possible D gene TRBD1, 5 bases. Trimming shortened V by 4 bases and J by 8 bases, and 14 bases separated the two germline ends. Looked up from germline, CDR1 is SQVTM and CDR2 is ANQGSEA. This CDR3 has 12 residues. CDR3 DNA: TGCAGCGTTGGTGGGGCGTCTTTGGGCTACACCTTC. This encodes CSVGGASLGYTF.

This clonotype was detected only a few times. The rearrangement links TRBV15 to TRBJ1-2, with D unresolved. The CDR3 consists of 15 residues. The V gene lost 3 bases and the J gene lost 1 base, with 12 bases spanning the gap. CDR1 LNHNV and CDR2 YYDKDF come from the germline V gene (reference sequence). The CDR3 DNA reads as TGTGCCACCAGCAGTGATAGTGTGTTTAACTATGGCTACACCTTC. Its protein product is CATSSDSVFNYGYTF.

This clonotype was detected a few times. This chain links TRBV24-1 with TRBJ2-7, with D perhaps TRBD1 (6 bases). The ends were cut back, 0 bases at V and 5 bases at J, with 7 bases in the middle. This CDR3 is 13 amino acids long. Germline-derived CDR1 and CDR2 are KGHDR and SFDVKD. This CDR3 is CATSDLTGNEQYF. The DNA for the CDR3 is TGTGCCACCAGTGATTTGACAGGGAACGAGCAGTACTTC.

This clonotype was detected a few times. This rearrangement joins TRBV29-1 to TRBJ2-3, with D perhaps TRBD1 (6 bases). V was trimmed by 3 bases and J by 6 bases, leaving 13 bases between them. This CDR3 is built from 13 residues. Germline V gives CDR1 SQVTM, CDR2 ANQGSEA. The CDR3 here is CSVETGRWDTQYF. CDR3 nucleotide sequence: TGCAGCGTTGAGACAGGCCGATGGGATACGCAGTATTTT.

This clonotype was observed a few times. A much larger clone differs by one base, so this may be a read error. The rearrangement uses TRBV11-1 and TRBJ2-7, with 7 nucleotides matching TRBD1. The CDR3 has 15 amino acids. Germline V gene sequence: CDR1 SGHAT, CDR2 FQDESV (reference sequence). CDR3 loop: CASSLTGAWSRERYF. CDR3 in DNA: TGTGCCAGCAGCCTCACAGGGGCGTGGTCGCGCGAGCGGTACTTC.

This clonotype has just one count. This chain uses TRBV28 with TRBJ2-7, with unresolved D. The better agreement between TRBJ2-1 and the DNA end casts doubt on the J call. In germline, CDR1 is MDHEN, CDR2 SYDVKM. CDR3 length: 12 amino acids. The CDR3 nucleotides are TGTGCCAGCAGTTCGTTGGTCTATGAGCAGTTCTTC. Translated, it gives CASSSLVYEQFF.

The rearrangement joins TRBV9 to TRBJ2-1, with TRBD2 matching 10 bases. Germline V CDR1 and CDR2: SGDLS, YYNGEE. V shed 0 bases and J 7 bases; nucleotides not matched to a gene: 1. The CDR3 spans 14 residues. CDR3 loop: CASSVVSGGNEQFF. CDR3 coding DNA: TGTGCCAGCAGCGTAGTTAGCGGGGGGAATGAGCAGTTCTTC.

The chain recombines TRBV2 with TRBJ1-2; D is unclear. Germline-derived CDR1 and CDR2 are SNHLY and FYNNEI. V dropped 8 bases and J dropped 7 bases, with 20 bases sitting between them. The CDR3 is 14 residues long. The CDR3 DNA sequence: TGTGCCAGCGTACGGGGAAGAACATCTCCTGGCTACACCTTC. The encoded protein is CASVRGRTSPGYTF. The full variable domain, rest sourced from reference TRBV2 and TRBJ1-2, is EPEVTQTPSHQVTQMGQEVILRCVPISNHLYFYWYRQILGQKVEFLVSFYNNEISEKSEIFDDQFSVERPDGSNFTLKIRSTKLEDSAMYFCASVRGRTSPGYTFGSGTRLTVV.

The chain carries TRBV5-1 and TRBJ1-2; D is ambiguous. Between the trimmed V and J ends, which lost 1 base and 8 bases, there was a span of 12 bases. The CDR3 is made up of 13 amino acids. CDR1 and CDR2 (germline): SGHRS, YFSETQ. The CDR3 DNA is TGCGCCAGCAGCTTGAGTGAGGCAGGAGGCTACACCTTC. Protein: CASSLSEAGGYTF.

This clonotype was picked up a small number of times. The chain carries TRBV7-9 and TRBJ2-1; 8 nucleotides align to TRBD1. Trimming cost V 6 bases and J 14 bases; bases outside gene matches: 9. There are 12 residues in the CDR3. Germline values: CDR1 SEHNR, CDR2 FQNEAQ (reference sequence). This CDR3 is CASSFTGGREFF. In nucleotides, the CDR3 is TGTGCCAGCAGTTTTACAGGGGGAAGGGAGTTCTTC. The entire variable domain, with the rest obtained from reference TRBV7-9 and TRBJ2-1, is as follows: DTGVSQNPRHKITKRGQNVTFRCDPISEHNRLYWYRQTLGQGPEFLTYFQNEAQLEKSRLLSDRFSAERPKGSFSTLEIQRTEQGDSAMYLCASSFTGGREFFGPGTRLTVL.

The table lists this clonotype with a count of one. CDR3 DNA sequence: TGTGCCAGCAGCGTAGACAGGGACTCTGGAAACACCATATATTTT. Its protein is CASSVDRDSGNTIYF. The rearrangement uses TRBV9 and TRBJ1-3, with a tentative D call TRBD1 (6 bases). This CDR3 contains 15 residues. CDR1 is SGDLS and CDR2 is YYNGEE in the germline V gene. Trimming stripped 0 bases from V and 0 bases from J, with 7 bases between.